Here is one T cell receptor (beta chain) with its context. Its antigen is undetermined. These data belong to a study of T cell responses to AZD1222 COVID-19 vaccine. General observations from the study: Regions 160-218 and 743-854 dominated among vaccine-associated CD4 TCRs spanning spike.

V was cut by 3 bases and J by 5 bases, with 7 bases left in between. Germline V CDR1 and CDR2: SGHTA, FQGNSA. This CDR3 is 13 amino acids long. Measured with immunoSEQ multiplex PCR; TCRdb has only the in-frame clones, and not every one. The sample includes roughly 150,000 clones, around 93% of them seen just once. The sequencing here drew on peripheral blood, taken on day 0 of AZD1222 vaccination. The J gene is TRBJ2-2, the V gene TRBV7-2; D is unresolved. The sequence was obtained from an adult in good health. CDR3 in DNA: TGTGCCAGCAGCTTCGGCCCAACCGGGGAGCTGTTTTTT. It encodes CASSFGPTGELFF. Looking up the rest from reference TRBV7-2 and TRBJ2-2 gives the full variable domain: GAGVSQSPSNKVTEKGKDVELRCDPISGHTALYWYRQSLGQGLEFLIYFQGNSAPDKSGLPSDRFSAERTGGSVSTLTIQRTQQEDSAVYLCASSFGPTGELFFGEGSRLTVL.